The 24 T cell receptor beta chains reported below all come from one sample, sequenced in a study of T cell responses to AZD1222 COVID-19 vaccine. The protocol was immunoSEQ multiplex PCR, while the TCRdb copy is restricted to in-frame clones and leaves out a portion. This table holds tens of thousands of clones, approximately 90% found once. Here the sequenced sample was peripheral blood, taken on day 0 of MenACWY control vaccination. Receptor source: an adult in good health.

The gene calls are TRBV19 and TRBJ2-1, with TRBD1 identical over 10 bases. This CDR3 has 16 residues. CDR1 and CDR2 from the germline V gene are LNHDA and SQIVND (reference sequence). V shed 4 bases, J shed 4 bases, and the junction held 7 bases outside the gene matches. DNA for the CDR3: TGTGCCAGTAGTAGCTCGACAGGGGGCATATACAATGAGCAGTTCTTC. Translating it yields CASSSSTGGIYNEQFF.

The rearrangement joins TRBV2 to TRBJ1-1; a weak D match, TRBD1 (5 bases). Looked up from germline, CDR1 is SNHLY and CDR2 is FYNNEI. The CDR3 runs 12 residues. The ends were cut back, 4 bases at V and 11 bases at J, with 14 bases in the middle. Written as DNA, the CDR3 is TGTGCCAGCAGTGTGGGGGAAGGCGAGGCTTTCTTT. Its protein product is CASSVGEGEAFF.

V is TRBV13 and J is TRBJ1-3; 9 positions agree with TRBD1. The junction had 13 bases not matched to a gene; V was cut back by 2 bases and J by 2 bases. CDR1 PRHDT and CDR2 FYEKMQ come from the germline V gene (reference sequence). The CDR3 runs 19 residues. The CDR3 region is CASSLSPKAGTGPGNTIYF. The CDR3 DNA sequence: TGTGCCAGCAGCTTATCCCCTAAGGCTGGGACAGGGCCTGGAAACACCATATATTTT.

The rearrangement links TRBV28 to TRBJ1-2, with 7 bases aligning to TRBD1. The V gene end was trimmed by 8 bases and the J gene end by 4 bases; junction bases not matched to a gene: 7. The CDR3 is 13 residues long. Germline CDR1 reads MDHEN; CDR2 reads SYDVKM. CDR3 protein: CASGQATFYGYTF. The DNA for the CDR3 is TGTGCCAGCGGACAGGCCACTTTCTATGGCTACACCTTC.

The CDR3 DNA reads as TGTGCCAGCAGCGCGAGACTAGGGGCGGTGAACACTGAAGCTTTCTTT. Its translation: CASSARLGAVNTEAFF. V and J are TRBV9 and TRBJ1-1; maybe TRBD1 (5 bases). Trimming took off 3 bases at V and 0 bases at J, with 15 bases between the two ends. Germline lookup yields CDR1 SGDLS and CDR2 YYNGEE. The CDR3 totals 16 residues. Drawing the rest from reference TRBV9 and TRBJ1-1, the complete variable domain is DSGVTQTPKHLITATGQRVTLRCSPRSGDLSVYWYQQSLDQGLQFLIQYYNGEERAKGNILERFSAQQFPDLHSELNLSSLELGDSALYFCASSARLGAVNTEAFFGQGTRLTVV.

This clone is a singleton in its sample. The V and J genes are TRBV4-2 and TRBJ2-2, with a tentative D call TRBD1 (6 bases). Trimming stripped 1 base from V and 4 bases from J, with 16 bases between. This CDR3 region has 17 residues. From germline, CDR1 is LGHNA and CDR2 YNFKEQ. The chain's CDR3 is CASSQVLIQGFTGELFF. In nucleotides, the CDR3 is TGTGCCAGCAGCCAAGTGCTGATCCAGGGGTTCACCGGGGAGCTGTTTTTT.

The genes are TRBV19 and TRBJ2-1, with 8 bases that match TRBD2. Germline trimming cut 4 bases from V and 4 bases from J; bases unmatched to any gene: 3. Germline V gives CDR1 LNHDA, CDR2 SQIVND (reference sequence). This CDR3 comprises 14 residues. The CDR3 DNA follows: TGTGCCAGTAGTAGCGGGGGGAAGTACAATGAGCAGTTCTTC. As protein: CASSSGGKYNEQFF.

V is TRBV11-2 and J is TRBJ2-7; D possibly corresponds to TRBD2 (5 bases). The V end lost 5 bases, the J end lost 0 bases, and 23 bases lay between the germline ends. CDR3 length equals 18 residues. The germline V gene has CDR1 SGHAT and CDR2 FQNNGV. CDR3 residues: CASSPTKVGVLSSYEQYF. The CDR3 region has the DNA TGTGCCAGCAGCCCAACAAAGGTCGGGGTGCTAAGCTCCTACGAGCAGTACTTC.

The V call is TRBV2, the J call TRBJ2-7; 10 bases fit TRBD1. The germline V gene encodes CDR1 SNHLY and CDR2 FYNNEI. The CDR3 is 14 amino acids. Trimming cost V 7 bases and J 4 bases; bases outside gene matches: 7. In DNA form, the CDR3 reads TGTGCCAGCATCAGACAGGGGGCTCTGTACGAGCAGTACTTC. Translating it yields CASIRQGALYEQYF.

This clone occurred a few times. The chain combines TRBV30 with TRBJ1-2; the D is unclear. Per the germline V gene, CDR1 is GTSNPN and CDR2 is SVGIG (reference sequence). The V end lost 8 bases, the J end lost 5 bases, and 18 bases lay between the germline ends. CDR3 length: 13 residues. The CDR3 DNA follows: TGTGCCGCACGCTCAGGTAGCTCTTATGGCTACACCTTC. Translated: CAARSGSSYGYTF.

The chain joins TRBV15 to TRBJ1-2, with unresolved D. The CDR3 loop spans 17 amino acids. Germline CDR1 reads LNHNV; CDR2 reads YYDKDF (reference sequence). The V end was cut by 5 bases, the J end by 3 bases, with 22 bases between. The CDR3 sequence: CATSARTGGLLDYGYTF. CDR3 nucleotide sequence: TGTGCCACCAGCGCCCGGACCGGAGGGCTATTGGACTATGGCTACACCTTC.

This chain connects TRBV9 to TRBJ2-1, with D possibly being TRBD2 (7 bases). Trimming stripped 6 bases from V and 4 bases from J, with 17 bases between. Germline V lookup: CDR1 SGDLS, CDR2 YYNGEE. The CDR3 loop spans 15 amino acids. CDR3 region: CASTRGGAPYNEQFF. CDR3 in DNA: TGTGCCAGCACTAGAGGGGGGGCCCCTTACAATGAGCAGTTCTTC.

The chain's CDR3 is CASSVDQGFNSPLHF. CDR3 in DNA: TGTGCCAGCAGCGTCGACCAAGGGTTTAATTCACCCCTCCACTTT. The chain links TRBV5-4 to TRBJ1-6, with unresolved D. Trimming cost V 4 bases and J 6 bases, with 14 bases left between them. Germline CDR1 SGHNT, CDR2 YYREEE (reference sequence). This CDR3 is 15 amino acids long.

This chain's CDR3 is CASGLRELETQYF. The CDR3 DNA is TGTGCTAGTGGTTTGCGAGAATTAGAGACCCAGTACTTC. The gene calls are TRBV12-5 and TRBJ2-5; D remains unclear. Trimming stripped 2 bases from V and 4 bases from J, with 8 bases between. The CDR3 consists of 13 residues. Germline V gene sequence: CDR1 LGHNT, CDR2 FRNRAP.

This clone was seen only a few times. The V and J genes are TRBV5-1 and TRBJ1-4; no definite D call. The CDR3 is 14 amino acids. Per germline, CDR1 SGHRS and CDR2 YFSETQ. V was shortened by 4 bases and J by 0 bases, with 7 bases between the two germline ends. The CDR3 protein is CASSPDSTNEKLFF. CDR3 nucleotide sequence: TGCGCCAGCAGCCCGGACTCAACTAATGAAAAACTGTTTTTT.

The count of this clone is one. The chain recombines TRBV28 with TRBJ1-5; a possible D gene is TRBD1 (5 bases). The CDR3 consists of 15 residues. V dropped 3 bases and J dropped 3 bases, with 12 bases sitting between them. Germline CDR1 and CDR2: MDHEN and SYDVKM. This CDR3 is CASSLAGTVNQPQHF. The DNA for the CDR3 is TGTGCCAGCAGTTTGGCAGGGACCGTCAATCAGCCCCAGCATTTT.

The chain joins TRBV7-9 to TRBJ2-3, with 11 bases fitting TRBD1. This CDR3 contains 17 residues. CDR1 and CDR2 from the germline V gene are SEHNR and FQNEAQ (reference sequence). J gave up 2 bases and V 1 base, and 5 bases lay outside the gene matches. This CDR3 reads CASSLDSGQGDTDTQYF. In DNA form, the CDR3 reads TGTGCCAGCAGCTTAGATTCGGGACAGGGGGACACAGATACGCAGTATTTT.

The chain recombines TRBV7-9 with TRBJ2-5; D gene unclear. Germline-derived CDR1 and CDR2 are SEHNR and FQNEAQ (reference sequence). The V end was cut by 8 bases, the J end by 2 bases, with 6 bases between. The CDR3 sequence is 11 residues long. CDR3 bases: TGTGCCAGCGGCGTACAAGAGACCCAGTACTTC. This codes for CASGVQETQYF. Supplemented by reference TRBV7-9 and TRBJ2-5, the full variable domain reads DTGVSQNPRHKITKRGQNVTFRCDPISEHNRLYWYRQTLGQGPEFLTYFQNEAQLEKSRLLSDRFSAERPKGSFSTLEIQRTEQGDSAMYLCASGVQETQYFGPGTRLLVL.

This clone occurred once. The chain joins TRBV24-1 to TRBJ2-2, with D hard to call. Germline V gene data show CDR1 as KGHDR and CDR2 as SFDVKD. Trimming stripped 3 bases from V and 3 bases from J, with 7 bases between. This CDR3 region has 14 residues. The CDR3 protein is CATSDRADTGELFF. The CDR3 DNA follows: TGTGCCACCAGTGATCGGGCAGACACCGGGGAGCTGTTTTTT.

The genes are TRBV4-3 and TRBJ2-1, with TRBD2 as a possible D gene (6 bases). Germline lookup yields CDR1 LGHNA and CDR2 YSLEER. CDR3 length: 17 amino acids. Trimming cost V 1 base and J 5 bases, with 18 bases left between them. CDR3 sequence (DNA): TGCGCCAGCAGCCAAGCGCCCCTTCCGGGAGAGGACAATGAGCAGTTCTTC. Translation gives CASSQAPLPGEDNEQFF.

The chain carries TRBV6-5 and TRBJ1-3; possible D gene TRBD1, 5 bases. Trimming shortened V by 6 bases and J by 2 bases, and 14 bases separated the two germline ends. Germline CDR1 reads MNHEY; CDR2 reads SVGAGI. The CDR3 extends over 15 amino acids. The CDR3 is CASSPIDSTGNTIYF. CDR3 in DNA: TGTGCCAGCAGCCCGATTGACAGTACTGGAAACACCATATATTTT.

This clone turned up a few times. This chain joins TRBV2 and TRBJ1-5; no clear D. Germline loops: CDR1 SNHLY, CDR2 FYNNEI. The CDR3 consists of 12 residues. Trimming left V 2 bases short and J 5 bases short, with 4 bases between. Written as DNA, the CDR3 is TGTGCCAGCAGTGAAATTTATCAGCCCCAGCATTTT. Protein sequence: CASSEIYQPQHF. Full variable domain (outside the CDR3, taken from reference TRBV2 and TRBJ1-5): EPEVTQTPSHQVTQMGQEVILRCVPISNHLYFYWYRQILGQKVEFLVSFYNNEISEKSEIFDDQFSVERPDGSNFTLKIRSTKLEDSAMYFCASSEIYQPQHFGDGTRLSIL.

The V and J genes are TRBV19 and TRBJ1-5; D call uncertain. CDR1 and CDR2 from the germline V gene are LNHDA and SQIVND (reference sequence). CDR3 length equals 14 residues. Trimming took off 3 bases at V and 7 bases at J, with 13 bases between the two ends. The chain's CDR3 is CASSMMGIGQPQHF. The CDR3 bases are TGTGCCAGTAGTATGATGGGTATAGGACAGCCCCAGCATTTT. The entire variable domain, with the rest obtained from reference TRBV19 and TRBJ1-5, is as follows: DGGITQSPKYLFRKEGQNVTLSCEQNLNHDAMYWYRQDPGQGLRLIYYSQIVNDFQKGDIAEGYSVSREKKESFPLTVTSAQKNPTAFYLCASSMMGIGQPQHFGDGTRLSIL.

J is TRBJ2-3 and V is TRBV7-9, with 8 bases matching TRBD2. The CDR3 has 16 amino acids. Trimming at V came to 5 bases and at J to 3 bases, leaving 10 bases not matched to a gene. The V gene's germline CDR1 is SEHNR and CDR2 FQNEAQ (reference sequence). The CDR3 reads CASSDKLSSGTDTQYF. CDR3 coding DNA: TGTGCCAGCAGCGACAAACTGTCTAGCGGGACAGATACGCAGTATTTT.